Below are 5 T cell receptor beta chains sequenced from a single sample in a study of T-cell reconstitution after alpha-beta-depleted transplantation in children. Preparation of the TCRbeta library was carried out with unique molecular identifiers. TCRdb independently ran MiXCR on the PCR reads; one entry per CDR3 protein. The sample gives a few hundred thousand distinct CDR3 sequences, approximately 10% of which show up once; 2% to 3% is in the top ten. Sequencing used PBMCs from the stem cell graft donor, obtained from the stem cell graft. The receptors were sampled from a human donor who donated a stem cell graft to a child with acute lymphoblastic leukemia.

At least ten counts were recorded for this clonotype. The V call is TRBV11-3, the J call TRBJ2-2; D gene ambiguous. V was pared by 4 bases and J by 3 bases, with 3 bases between. CDR1 SGHNT and CDR2 YENEEA come from the germline V gene. CDR3 length: 12 amino acids. CDR3 bases: TGTGCCAGCAGCTCCCACACCGGGGAGCTGTTTTTT. Translation gives CASSSHTGELFF.

A few counts support this clonotype. The rearrangement links TRBV5-1 to TRBJ2-1; 9 nucleotides match TRBD1. CDR3 length: 15 residues. Germline loops: CDR1 SGHRS, CDR2 YFSETQ. V trimming: 0 bases; J trimming: 4 bases; junction bases outside the gene matches: 2. CDR3 in amino acids: CASSLEQGAYNEQFF. The CDR3, as DNA: TGCGCCAGCAGCTTGGAACAGGGGGCGTACAATGAGCAGTTCTTC. Using reference TRBV5-1 and TRBJ2-1 for the parts outside the CDR3, the full variable domain is KAGVTQTPRYLIKTRGQQVTLSCSPISGHRSVSWYQQTPGQGLQFLFEYFSETQRNKGNFPGRFSGRQFSNSRSEMNVSTLELGDSALYLCASSLEQGAYNEQFFGPGTRLTVL.

This clonotype was seen more than once but under ten times. The gene calls are TRBV7-2 and TRBJ2-7; TRBD2 might be the D (6 bases). The germline V gene encodes CDR1 SGHTA and CDR2 FQGNSA. There are 16 residues in the CDR3. Trimming pared 5 bases from V and 0 bases from J, leaving 17 bases between. As DNA, the CDR3 is TGTGCCAGCAGCAAAGACAGCGGGCCTACCTCCTACGAGCAGTACTTC. It specifies CASSKDSGPTSYEQYF.

CDR3 loop: CASSHVRVWNEGTRYPRDYNEQFF. The CDR3 DNA sequence: TGTGCCAGCAGCCATGTGAGGGTGTGGAATGAGGGGACTAGATATCCGAGAGACTACAATGAGCAGTTCTTC. This sequence joins TRBV3-1 and TRBJ2-1; 8 bases fit TRBD2. The CDR3 contains 24 residues. J gave up 3 bases and V 3 bases, and 31 bases lay outside the gene matches. Germline assignment: CDR1 LGHDT and CDR2 YNNKEL (reference sequence).

J is TRBJ1-2 and V is TRBV29-1; 8 nucleotides line up with TRBD1. J lost 0 bases, V lost 4 bases, and 7 bases had no gene match. The CDR3 extends over 15 amino acids. Germline values: CDR1 SQVTM, CDR2 ANQGSEA. CDR3 sequence: CSVGTGQGANYGYTF. For the CDR3, the DNA is TGCAGCGTTGGTACCGGACAGGGAGCTAACTATGGCTACACCTTC.